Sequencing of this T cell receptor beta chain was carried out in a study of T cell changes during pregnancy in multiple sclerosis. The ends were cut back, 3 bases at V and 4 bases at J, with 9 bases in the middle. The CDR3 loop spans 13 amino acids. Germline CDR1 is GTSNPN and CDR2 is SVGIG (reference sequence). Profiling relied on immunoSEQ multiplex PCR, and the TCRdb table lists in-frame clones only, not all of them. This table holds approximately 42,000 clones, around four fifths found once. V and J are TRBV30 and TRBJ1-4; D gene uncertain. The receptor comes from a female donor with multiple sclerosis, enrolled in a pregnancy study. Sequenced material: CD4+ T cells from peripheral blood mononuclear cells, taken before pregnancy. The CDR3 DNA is TGTGCCTGGAGGTTACCGAGTAATGAAAAACTGTTTTTT. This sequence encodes CAWRLPSNEKLFF.